This T cell receptor beta chain was profiled in a study of shared clonotypes between healthy human individuals. Turning to the study itself: For every donor, three CD4 naive, three CD4 memory, two CD8 naive and one CD8 memory plates were used. The study, taken as a whole, reports: A generally larger estimated richness was seen in naive subsets than in memory subsets. Rarefaction demonstrated incomplete sorted-subset sequencing despite large depth.

The germline V gene encodes CDR1 MNHEY and CDR2 SMNVEV (reference sequence). This CDR3 contains 15 residues. Deletions cut 4 bases from V and 3 bases from J, with 16 bases between. Regarding this clone: Its antigen is unknown.

Clones were sequenced by immunoSEQ multiplex PCR, and TCRdb holds only the in-frame ones, with some missing. The table includes approximately 2.1 million clones, 80% to 95% detected once. Only Caucasian adults living in Nashville, Tennessee made up the donor group. Material for sequencing was naive CD4+ T cells from PBMCs. Subset meaning: CD45RA+ positively selected. The clonotype was recovered from a young man in good health. Some clones in this sample may be carry-over from other donors' samples. The genes are TRBV27 and TRBJ2-7; D gene uncertain. DNA for the CDR3: TGTGCCAGCAGTTCACCCATCAACGGACGCTACGAGCAGTACTTC. Translating it yields CASSSPINGRYEQYF.